Following are 26 T cell receptor beta chains from one sample sequenced in a study of T cells after yellow fever vaccination. TCRdb redid the calling of the 5' RACE reads with MiXCR, one entry per CDR3 protein. Of some 350,000 distinct CDR3 sequences detected, around 4.1% appear once; the ten largest clones hold 20% to 25%. The sequencing here drew on PBMCs, taken 5 days after the yellow fever booster vaccination. All receptors derive from a man aged 18 to 30 who received the YFV17D yellow fever vaccine.

This clonotype was counted between two and nine times. The CDR3 DNA sequence: TGCGCCAGCAGCTTGGCGGGGATCGCAGGGGAGCTGTTTTTT. It yields the protein CASSLAGIAGELFF. The rearrangement uses TRBV5-1 and TRBJ2-2; TRBD2 is a possible D gene (5 bases). V lost 0 bases and J 8 bases, leaving 11 bases between the germline ends. The CDR3 runs 14 residues. Germline V gene data show CDR1 as SGHRS and CDR2 as YFSETQ.

The rearrangement joins TRBV9 to TRBJ2-1; possible D gene TRBD1, 5 bases. Deletions cut 0 bases from V and 1 base from J, with 8 bases between. CDR3 size: 15 residues. Germline V lookup: CDR1 SGDLS, CDR2 YYNGEE. CDR3 nucleotide sequence: TGTGCCAGCAGCGTAGCTGACAGTTCCTACAATGAGCAGTTCTTC. Amino acids: CASSVADSSYNEQFF.

This clonotype was seen ten or more times. The chain joins TRBV14 to TRBJ2-1, with 8 bases lining up with TRBD2. The CDR3 consists of 17 residues. CDR1 is SGHDN, CDR2 FVKESK, per germline. Trimming cost V 6 bases and J 5 bases; bases outside gene matches: 15. CDR3 in DNA: TGTGCCAGCAGTTACATCACGGGGGGGCGATACAACAATGAGCAGTTCTTC. This sequence encodes CASSYITGGRYNNEQFF.

This clonotype was counted at least ten times. This sequence joins TRBV14 and TRBJ2-1, with 11 bases fitting TRBD2. Germline CDR1 SGHDN, CDR2 FVKESK. V dropped 4 bases and J dropped 6; count of bases not matched to a gene: 8. The CDR3 length is 16 residues. CDR3 DNA: TGTGCCAGCAGCCGAGGGTTACTAGCGGGGGCCAATGAGCAGTTCTTC. Translating it yields CASSRGLLAGANEQFF. Looking up the rest from reference TRBV14 and TRBJ2-1 gives the full variable domain: EAGVTQFPSHSVIEKGQTVTLRCDPISGHDNLYWYRRVMGKEIKFLLHFVKESKQDESGMPNNRFLAERTGGTYSTLKVQPAELEDSGVYFCASSRGLLAGANEQFFGPGTRLTVL.

The chain has TRBV30 and TRBJ1-5; no reliable D call. There are 13 residues in the CDR3. The V end was cut by 1 base, the J end by 4 bases, with 8 bases between. CDR1 and CDR2 (germline): GTSNPN, SVGIG (reference sequence). CDR3 sequence reads: CAWSGTGNQPQHF. CDR3 nucleotides: TGTGCCTGGAGTGGCACGGGGAATCAGCCCCAGCATTTT.

The chain carries TRBV2 and TRBJ1-2, with D perhaps matching TRBD1 (5 bases). Germline values: CDR1 SNHLY, CDR2 FYNNEI. CDR3 size: 12 residues. The ends were cut back, 5 bases at V and 6 bases at J, with 10 bases in the middle. The CDR3 coding sequence is TGTGCCAGCAGTTCGGGGGGGGATGGCTACACCTTC. Translating it yields CASSSGGDGYTF.

This clonotype was found many times. The chain joins TRBV7-6 to TRBJ2-1; tentatively, D is TRBD2 (5 bases). This CDR3 has 14 amino acids. V lost 0 bases and J 9 bases, leaving 12 bases between the germline ends. Per germline, CDR1 SGHVS and CDR2 FNYEAQ. In DNA, the CDR3 is TGTGCCAGCAGCTTAGCTCCCCTAAGCGGTGAGCAGTTCTTC. Translation gives CASSLAPLSGEQFF.

This clonotype showed up many times. This chain links TRBV7-2 with TRBJ1-1; unclear D gene. This CDR3 has 14 residues. Germline lookup yields CDR1 SGHTA and CDR2 FQGNSA. V lost 3 bases, J lost 0 bases, and 8 bases lay in between. The CDR3 coding sequence is TGTGCCAGCAGCTTGGCCCCACTGAACACTGAAGCTTTCTTT. Its protein is CASSLAPLNTEAFF.

This clonotype was seen more than once but under ten times. The V call is TRBV5-5, the J call TRBJ2-3; 7 bases are a match to TRBD2. This CDR3 has 15 amino acids. CDR1 and CDR2 from the germline V gene are SGHKS and YYEKEE (reference sequence). V shed 2 bases and J 2 bases; nucleotides not matched to a gene: 5. The CDR3 coding sequence is TGTGCCAGCAGCTTACCGGGACTACACACAGATACGCAGTATTTT. Translation gives CASSLPGLHTDTQYF.

The V and J genes are TRBV5-1 and TRBJ2-5; D is possibly TRBD1 or TRBD2 (6 bases each). V was shortened by 0 bases and J by 3 bases, with 12 bases between the two germline ends. Per germline, CDR1 SGHRS and CDR2 YFSETQ. The length of the CDR3 is 15 residues. CDR3 sequence: CASSLDVRGEETQYF. The CDR3 region has the DNA TGCGCCAGCAGCTTGGATGTTAGGGGGGAAGAGACCCAGTACTTC.

For this clonotype: A clone one base away is much larger, so this may be a read error. This chain connects TRBV9 to TRBJ1-2; 11 nucleotides agree with TRBD1. Germline loops: CDR1 SGDLS, CDR2 YYNGEE. This CDR3 comprises 15 residues. The CDR3 DNA reads TGTGCCAGCAATCCGGGACAGGGGGTAGGCTATGTCTACACCTTC. As protein: CASNPGQGVGYVYTF.

There are a few counts of this clonotype. This chain's CDR3 is CASSLDRALYEQYV. The CDR3 DNA follows: TGTGCCAGCAGCTTGGACAGGGCGCTTTACGAGCAGTACGTC. This sequence joins TRBV5-8 and TRBJ2-7; perhaps TRBD1 as D (6 bases). The CDR3 runs 14 residues. The germline gives CDR1 SGHTS, CDR2 YDEGEE. Trimming took 0 bases from V and 4 from J, leaving 11 bases between them.

The chain joins TRBV5-1 to TRBJ2-5; 11 bases match TRBD2. The trim removed 6 bases at V and 3 bases at J, leaving 4 bases unmatched. This CDR3 region has 14 residues. Germline values: CDR1 SGHRS, CDR2 YFSETQ. CDR3 in DNA: TGCGCCAGCAATCGACTAGCGGGGAAAGAGACCCAGTACTTC. Protein product: CASNRLAGKETQYF.

In this sample, this clonotype turned up a few times. The J gene is TRBJ2-1, the V gene TRBV19, with TRBD2 matching over 9 bases. Germline values: CDR1 LNHDA, CDR2 SQIVND (reference sequence). This CDR3 region has 16 residues. V lost 3 bases to trimming and J lost 2 bases; unmatched junction nucleotides: 5. CDR3 in amino acids: CASSIGAGGPYNEQFF. As DNA, the CDR3 is TGTGCCAGTAGTATCGGTGCGGGGGGGCCCTACAATGAGCAGTTCTTC.

This clonotype was picked up a small number of times. This sequence joins TRBV5-5 and TRBJ2-2, with D possibly being TRBD1 (6 bases). Germline V CDR1 and CDR2: SGHKS, YYEKEE (reference sequence). V shed 2 bases and J shed 4 bases, with 12 bases lying between them. The CDR3 consists of 15 residues. The chain's CDR3 is CASSLEGDGTGELFF. The DNA of the CDR3 is TGTGCCAGCAGCTTAGAGGGGGACGGCACCGGGGAGCTGTTTTTT.

Ten or more counts support this clonotype. The chain has TRBV27 and TRBJ2-7; 7 bases align to TRBD1. Trimming at V came to 4 bases and at J to 10 bases, leaving 10 bases not matched to a gene. There are 13 residues in the CDR3. The germline V gene encodes CDR1 MNHEY and CDR2 SMNVEV (reference sequence). This CDR3 reads CASSSQQGLDQYV. CDR3 bases: TGTGCCAGCAGTTCGCAACAGGGGCTGGACCAGTACGTC.

This clonotype was observed many times. This sequence joins TRBV9 and TRBJ1-4, with D maybe TRBD1 (6 bases). The CDR3 is 16 residues long. V was shortened by 7 bases and J by 0 bases, with 16 bases between the two germline ends. CDR1 is SGDLS, CDR2 YYNGEE, per germline. The CDR3 loop is CASGGGSGATNEKLFF. The CDR3 DNA reads TGTGCCAGCGGAGGGGGTTCAGGGGCAACTAATGAAAAACTGTTTTTT.

The chain recombines TRBV7-9 with TRBJ2-7, with 8 bases lining up with TRBD2. The CDR3 extends over 14 amino acids. With 4 bases clipped from V and 6 bases from J, the junction kept 8 bases outside the gene matches. The germline gives CDR1 SEHNR, CDR2 FQNEAQ (reference sequence). In nucleotides, the CDR3 is TGTGCCAGCAGCTCCCAAGCGGGAGCCCTCGAGCAGTACGTC. Amino acid sequence: CASSSQAGALEQYV.

This clonotype showed up many times. This chain links TRBV4-1 with TRBJ1-2, with no clear D. The CDR3 length is 13 residues. Per germline, CDR1 MGHRA and CDR2 YSYEKL. Trimming took off 1 base at V and 7 bases at J, with 10 bases between the two ends. CDR3 DNA sequence: TGCGCCAGCAGCCAAGCCACGGCTTTTGGCTACACCTTC. Protein: CASSQATAFGYTF.

This clonotype was recorded at least ten times. CDR3 region: CASSPRDRADTQYF. The CDR3 DNA reads TGTGCCAGTAGTCCCCGGGACAGGGCAGATACGCAGTATTTT. The chain employs TRBV19 and TRBJ2-3, with 9 positions matching TRBD1. From germline, CDR1 is LNHDA and CDR2 SQIVND (reference sequence). The V gene end was trimmed by 5 bases and the J gene end by 4 bases; junction bases not matched to a gene: 4. CDR3 size: 14 residues.

This clonotype was seen at least ten times. The chain couples TRBV5-1 to TRBJ1-2, with 9 bases fitting TRBD1. Unmatched junction bases numbered 14, after V lost 0 bases and J lost 5 bases. The CDR3 length is 18 residues. CDR1 and CDR2 from the germline V gene are SGHRS and YFSETQ. The CDR3 bases are TGCGCCAGCAGCTTGGCCCCGGGACAGGGTGCCCGAAGATATGGCTACACCTTC. It is translated as CASSLAPGQGARRYGYTF.

In this sample, this clonotype turned up many times. The chain recombines TRBV6-6 with TRBJ2-5; D gene ambiguous. In germline, CDR1 is MNHNY, CDR2 SVGAGI (reference sequence). Between the trimmed V and J ends, which lost 2 bases and 2 bases, there was a span of 12 bases. The CDR3 totals 15 residues. In DNA form, the CDR3 reads TGTGCCAGCAGTTACCAGCCTGGGGTACAAGAGACCCAGTACTTC. It encodes CASSYQPGVQETQYF.

This clonotype was seen at least ten times. This sequence joins TRBV4-3 and TRBJ2-5, with D maybe TRBD2 (7 bases). The V and J ends lost 1 base and 5 bases respectively, with 11 bases between them. CDR3 length: 14 amino acids. The germline V gene has CDR1 LGHNA and CDR2 YSLEER. This CDR3 reads CASSQGGGGETQYF. The CDR3 DNA sequence: TGCGCCAGCAGCCAAGGGGGGGGCGGCGAGACCCAGTACTTC.

The rearrangement joins TRBV5-6 to TRBJ1-6; D not resolved. This CDR3 contains 15 residues. Per the germline V gene, CDR1 is SGHDT and CDR2 is YYEEEE. V shed 4 bases and J shed 1 base, with 9 bases lying between them. Here the CDR3 reads CASSPDFSYNSPLHF. The CDR3 DNA reads as TGTGCCAGCAGCCCGGACTTTTCCTATAATTCACCCCTCCACTTT.

The rearrangement links TRBV19 to TRBJ2-1, with D perhaps TRBD1 or TRBD2 (5 bases each). V dropped 4 bases and J dropped 2 bases, with 9 bases sitting between them. Per germline, CDR1 LNHDA and CDR2 SQIVND (reference sequence). The CDR3 extends over 14 amino acids. CDR3 amino acids: CASSTGPTYNEQFF. DNA for the CDR3: TGTGCCAGTAGTACGGGACCTACCTACAATGAGCAGTTCTTC.

This clonotype was observed a few times. The chain combines TRBV27 with TRBJ2-5, with TRBD1 as a possible D gene (5 bases). V lost 3 bases to trimming and J lost 3 bases, with 11 bases between them. Germline assignment: CDR1 MNHEY and CDR2 SMNVEV (reference sequence). The CDR3 is 14 amino acids. CDR3 DNA sequence: TGTGCCAGCAGTTTTCACCCCAGGGAAGAGACCCAGTACTTC. Amino acid sequence: CASSFHPREETQYF.